This entry features one T cell receptor beta chain sequence. Its matching antigen is unknown. The junction departs from germline at one end; a sequencing error may be responsible. The sample comes from a study of tumor-infiltrating lymphocytes in primary liver carcinoma. Study-level information: Each of the growths was stage T1-T3 N0M0, extending roughly 4.2 to 11 cm across. The number of productive TCRbeta reads per sample ranged from roughly 3.5 to 8 million and was similar across tissue types. Broader study findings: Blood's top-250-clone fraction was significantly lower than that of tumors (p = 0.039). Paired tumor-adjacent and tumor-blood samples overlapped less than tumor region pairs did.

The study co-extracted DNA and RNA from about 20-30 mg of unsorted bulk tissue. Germline V lookup: CDR1 SGHAT, CDR2 FQNNGV. The CDR3 runs to 15 residues. With a constant-region primer, TCR beta cDNA was made from around 520 ng of total RNA. A slightly modified ARM-PCR protocol with three nested multiplex PCR rounds produced these TCR beta libraries. The study ran its first two PCR rounds for approximately 11 cycles each, using TRBV1-TRBV30 forward primers and a C-beta reverse primer. MiXCR, applied by TCRdb to the multiplex PCR reads, yields one record per CDR3 protein. The table records some 40,000 distinct CDR3 sequences, roughly 75% of them present only once.

This rearrangement joins TRBV11-2 to TRBJ2-2, with D perhaps matching TRBD1 or TRBD2 (5 bases each). This TCR was recovered from a man in his forties or fifties with primary liver carcinoma and hepatitis B virus infection. The sequenced sample consisted of tumor-adjacent normal liver tissue. Here the CDR3 reads CASGLRGRNTGKLFF. For the CDR3, the DNA is TGTGCCAGCGGCTTAAGGGGCAGGAACACCGGGAAGCTGTTTTTC.